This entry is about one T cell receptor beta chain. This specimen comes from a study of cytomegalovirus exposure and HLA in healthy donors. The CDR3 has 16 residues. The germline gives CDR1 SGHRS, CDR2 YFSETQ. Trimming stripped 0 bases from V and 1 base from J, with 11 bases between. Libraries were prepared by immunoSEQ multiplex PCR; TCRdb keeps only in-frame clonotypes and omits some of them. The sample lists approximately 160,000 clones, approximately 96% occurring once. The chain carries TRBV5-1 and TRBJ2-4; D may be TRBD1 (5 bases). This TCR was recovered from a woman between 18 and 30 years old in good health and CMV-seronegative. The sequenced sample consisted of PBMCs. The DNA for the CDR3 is TGCGCCAGCAGCTTGGGGGGCTCCTTGGCCAAAAACATTCAGTACTTC. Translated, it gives CASSLGGSLAKNIQYF.